The clone carrying this TCR beta chain was seen only a few times. The data were taken from a study of metastatic and nonmetastatic thyroid tumors. For the study at large: Peripheral blood and tumor or nodule samples from malignant and benign thyroid patients were compared.

The authors' processing: Built for papillary thyroid cancer, a distant-metastasis classifier drew on CDR3 differences across clinicopathological groups. MiXCR was used by TCRdb to re-call the PCR reads. TCRdb's processing, not the authors' own work, is the source of the V and J calls. The sample has fewer than 40,000 clones; about a fifth are singletons. All patients reached thyroid surgery having received no treatment beforehand. Germline values: CDR1 MNHNS, CDR2 SASEGT. Trimming took 7 bases from V and 2 from J; bases not matched to a gene: 8. This CDR3 comprises 14 residues. V gene TRBV6-1 combines with J gene TRBJ2-7, with 7 bases matching TRBD2. Input material: tumor tissue. The origin of this receptor is a male donor with papillary thyroid cancer or a benign thyroid nodule (not recorded which). Some clones in this sample may be carry-over from other donors' samples. CDR3 loop: CASNMASGTYEQYF. CDR3 bases: TGTGCCAGCAATATGGCTAGCGGAACCTACGAGCAGTACTTC.